This T cell receptor (beta chain) derives from a study of beta chain features in type 1 diabetes. Study-wide results and caveats: Within each of all four CD4+ subsets, Type 1 diabetes patients had TCRB CDR3s that were moderately but significantly shorter. For patients, the naive, central memory and Treg TCRB repertoires appeared more alike than for healthy donors. Insertion counts at VDJ junctions were lower in type 1 diabetes patients, who also showed more deletions there. High-TCR-expressing cells could be over-represented by cDNA sequencing.

As for this clone: Its target is unknown.

The isolated RNA, all of it, was reverse transcribed, so expressed TCRB transcripts were what got sequenced. Method: immunoSEQ multiplex PCR; TCRdb's copy keeps in-frame clones and lacks some. The top ten clones hold approximately 0.13% of a sample with 50,000 or so clones, 35% to 55% of them seen once. Every single donor gave one heparinised blood draw, and these averaged roughly 0.11 L. The trim removed 0 bases at V and 4 bases at J, leaving 12 bases unmatched. Germline V gene lookup returns CDR1 SGHKS and CDR2 YYEKEE (reference sequence). CDR3 length: 17 amino acids. The sample comprised stem cell memory CD4+ T cells from blood. The genes are TRBV5-5 and TRBJ1-2; 7 bases are a match to TRBD1. This TCR derives from a man younger than 45 with type 1 diabetes. CDR3 region: CASSLVIGQGGLYGYTF. In DNA form, the CDR3 reads TGTGCCAGCAGCTTGGTTATCGGGCAGGGGGGCCTCTATGGCTACACCTTC.